The T cell receptor beta chain under discussion was sequenced for a study of T cell clonotyping in hematopoietic cell transplantation. Looking at the study overall: Pretransplant recipient samples were taken after cytoreduction.

Time point described: recipient sample about 28 days before transplant, after cytoreduction. Recipients were bled about 28 days pretransplant and at posttransplant days 30, 100, 180. Assay: immunoSEQ multiplex PCR; the TCRdb copy retains only in-frame clones and omits some. The sample yields about 41,000 clones, roughly 85% seen once. Of note for this clone: Its antigen remains unidentified.

Broader study findings: Pathologically expanded recipient clonotypes increased progressively from day 30 to day 180 as diversity fell. Higher Inverse Simpson Index values in graft donor and pretransplant recipient predicted broader posttransplant TCR diversity.

The TCR sequence derives from a man aged 55 to 69 with acute myeloid leukemia. Some clones in this sample may be carry-over from other donors' samples. The specimen comprised peripheral blood mononuclear cells, sampled before stem cell transplant.

CDR3 amino acids: CASSATTDNSPLHF. CDR3 nucleotide sequence: TGTGCCAGCAGCGCAACAACCGATAATTCACCCCTCCACTTT. This chain uses TRBV9 with TRBJ1-6; D remains unclear. Germline assignment: CDR1 SGDLS and CDR2 YYNGEE. This CDR3 contains 14 residues. V lost 3 bases and J lost 5, with 9 bases in between.